This T cell receptor beta chain was profiled in a study of shared clonotypes between healthy human individuals. Study summary: Donor ages ranged 18 to 49 years: a couple of women, a few men. The study used three CD4 naive, three CD4 memory, two CD8 naive and one CD8 memory plate per donor.

As to this clone: Antigen specificity is unknown.

Overall study findings and caveats: Some naive CD4 clonotypes, 4.5% to 5.5%, turned up in common across several donors. Naive subsets typically showed greater estimated richness than memory subsets.

Method: immunoSEQ multiplex PCR; TCRdb's copy keeps in-frame clones and lacks some. The sample shows millions of clones, roughly 95% of them seen only once. Per germline, CDR1 KGHSH and CDR2 LQKENI. There are 16 residues in the CDR3. With V trimmed by 3 bases and J by 4 bases, 8 bases remained unmatched. The TCR originated in a man between 18 and 29 years old in good health. J is TRBJ1-5 and V is TRBV18, with TRBD1 identical over 8 bases. Material: naive CD4+ T cells sorted from blood. Subset described: CD45RA+ positively selected. CDR3: CASSPMETGVNQPQHF. CDR3 DNA: TGTGCCAGCTCACCTATGGAGACAGGGGTGAATCAGCCCCAGCATTTT. The whole variable domain, remainder taken from reference TRBV18 and TRBJ1-5, is NAGVMQNPRHLVRRRGQEARLRCSPMKGHSHVYWYRQLPEEGLKFMVYLQKENIIDESGMPKERFSAEFPKEGPSILRIQQVVRGDSAAYFCASSPMETGVNQPQHFGDGTRLSIL.